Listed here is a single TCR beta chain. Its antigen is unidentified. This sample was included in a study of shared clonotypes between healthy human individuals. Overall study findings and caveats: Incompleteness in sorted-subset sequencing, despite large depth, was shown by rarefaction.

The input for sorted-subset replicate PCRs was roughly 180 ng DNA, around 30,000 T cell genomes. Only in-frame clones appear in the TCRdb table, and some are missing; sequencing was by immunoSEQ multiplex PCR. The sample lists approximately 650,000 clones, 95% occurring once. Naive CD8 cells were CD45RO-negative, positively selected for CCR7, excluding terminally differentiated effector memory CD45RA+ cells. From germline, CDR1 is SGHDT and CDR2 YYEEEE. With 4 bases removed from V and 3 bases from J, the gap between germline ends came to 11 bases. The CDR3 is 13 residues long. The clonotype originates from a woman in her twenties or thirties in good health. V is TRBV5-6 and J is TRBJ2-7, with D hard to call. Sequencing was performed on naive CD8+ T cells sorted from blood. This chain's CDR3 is CASSLSLGYEQYF. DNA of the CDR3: TGTGCCAGCAGCCTCTCTTTGGGCTACGAGCAGTACTTC.